The rows below give T cell receptor beta chains drawn from one sample of a study of T cells in Graves' hyperthyroidism and ophthalmopathy. TCRdb itself ran the multiplex PCR reads through MiXCR, one entry per CDR3 protein. The sample yields 350,000 or so distinct CDR3 sequences, 17% seen once. Sequencing was carried out using blood. Source of these receptors: a woman aged 25 to 39 with Graves' hyperthyroidism that later progressed to Graves' ophthalmopathy. Both conserved end residues are part of each CDR3.

>15|TRBV5-1
CASSLSAFSYNEQFF
>13|TRBV10-3
CAISELAANEQFF
>13|TRBV28
CASNLRGGNEQFF
>14|TRBV12-3/TRBV12-4
CASSLAQGVSHYTF
>14|TRBV6-2/TRBV6-3
CAGSGRGARNEQFF
>14|TRBV28
CASSQTVTGREQYF
>15|TRBV19
CASSLDRRNTDTQYF
>19|TRBV27
CASSDPGQGRLGPLNEQFF
>13|TRBV2
CASKTNPNTEAFF
>15|TRBV19
CASRPGQGRWYGYTF
>15|TRBV27
CASRMGSSAVYEQYF
>13|TRBV4-1
CASSQVGLGTQYF
>12|TRBV6-1
CASSSREETQYF
>16|TRBV7-8
CASSDRLAGFDNEQFF
>15|TRBV4-2
CASSQLGQPNYGYTF
>12|TRBV5-1
CASSSSAYGYTF
>14|TRBV5-1
CASSFKQGNQPQHF
>13|TRBV6-1
CASSPFSTDTQYF
>15|TRBV7-8
CASILGLAGGYEQYF
>17|TRBV30
CAWGFAVGGGRSYEQFF
>14|TRBV20-1
CSAEDSSSYNEQFF
>15|TRBV24-1
CATNSGLGGNNEQFF
>15|TRBV7-9
CASSPRSTGGEKLFF
>14|TRBV3-1
CASSHGGGGETQYF
>15|TRBV6-1
CASSELTDTLYEQYF
>18|TRBV6-1
CASSEATTGGATNEKLFF
>16|TRBV19
CASSTLKGFGNQPQHF
>11|TRBV3-1
CASSQNEKLFF
>15|TRBV11-2
CASSPSLGLTYEQYF
>16|TRBV2
CASKNRTQGNTGELFF
>13|TRBV20-1
CSAREWGENEAFF
>18|TRBV24-1
CATSDSALSGQAYNEQFF
>16|TRBV7-9
CASSLQGKRGTDTQYF
>13|TRBV24-1
CATSDAGYYGYTF
>15|TRBV28
CASSPSEDRGTEAFF
>15|TRBV3-1
CASSSRTIMNTEAFF
>16|TRBV5-5
CASSPGTAPNTGELFF
>13|TRBV30
CAWATGDTGELFF
>18|TRBV5-1
CASSLRPGTGGRTGELFF
>16|TRBV3-1
CASSQEARDVGNTIYF
>11|TRBV6-1
CASSSWETQYF
>15|TRBV2
CASSTSTVLNEKLFF
>15|TRBV6-1
CASTTTGQSYNEQFF
>15|TRBV6-1
CASRGVGTGFHEQYF
>11|TRBV25-1
CASSGADTQYF
>13|TRBV6-2/TRBV6-3
CASKLAGGYEQYF
>13|TRBV6-1
CASTQRGTYEQYF
>13|TRBV30
CAWSVISYNEQFF
>18|TRBV9
CASSVGMNPRGSGNTIYF